The 18 T cell receptor beta chains in this list originate from one sample, sequenced in a study of beta chain features in type 1 diabetes. The authors reverse transcribed all of the isolated RNA, so sequencing captured expressed TCRB transcripts. Repertoires were generated with immunoSEQ multiplex PCR, while TCRdb's copy carries only in-frame clones and drops some. Counted here are hundreds of thousands of clones, roughly a sixth occurring once; the ten biggest clones make up 0.07% to 0.095%. Input material: naive CD4+ T cells from blood. These receptors were obtained from a man between 18 and 35 years old in good health.

This clone showed up just a few times. V and J are TRBV2 and TRBJ2-7; 7 bases match TRBD1. This CDR3 region has 15 residues. The trim removed 6 bases at V and 5 bases at J, leaving 13 bases unmatched. Per germline, CDR1 SNHLY and CDR2 FYNNEI. CDR3 loop: CASRRADRVGNEQYF. The CDR3 region has the DNA TGTGCCAGCAGAAGAGCCGACAGGGTTGGCAACGAGCAGTACTTC.

The chain couples TRBV19 to TRBJ1-2, with a weak D call TRBD1 (5 bases). The length of the CDR3 is 16 residues. Germline CDR1 is LNHDA and CDR2 is SQIVND (reference sequence). V was cut by 1 base and J by 2 bases, with 14 bases left in between. Here the CDR3 DNA reads TGTGCCAGTAGTATAGGATTCGGGGGAACGAACTATGGCTACACCTTC. This encodes CASSIGFGGTNYGYTF.

This clone was found a few times. J is TRBJ1-1 and V is TRBV9; D remains unclear. Trimming pared 4 bases from V and 4 bases from J, leaving 14 bases between. Germline V gene lookup returns CDR1 SGDLS and CDR2 YYNGEE. The CDR3 runs to 14 residues. The DNA for the CDR3 is TGTGCCAGCAGCCCCGAGATCTCGGGCACTGAAGCTTTCTTT. Translating gives CASSPEISGTEAFF.

Only a few counts were recorded for this clone. This chain joins TRBV14 and TRBJ1-2, with D uncertain. This CDR3 has 15 residues. V was cut by 1 base and J by 7 bases, with 16 bases left in between. Germline CDR1 is SGHDN and CDR2 is FVKESK. The chain's CDR3 is CASSQVSRGVGGYTF. CDR3 DNA sequence: TGTGCCAGCAGCCAAGTGTCCCGGGGAGTAGGTGGCTACACCTTC.

The chain links TRBV10-3 to TRBJ2-3; D uncertain. The CDR3 spans 13 residues. Trimming removed 10 bases at V and 2 bases at J, with 13 bases between. Per the germline V gene, CDR1 is ENHRY and CDR2 is SYGVKD. The CDR3 coding sequence is TGTGCCAGCAAGGAATCTTACACAGATACGCAGTATTTT. Translation: CASKESYTDTQYF.

CDR3 residues: CASSDATPQETQYF. CDR3 nucleotides: TGCGCCAGCAGCGACGCAACGCCACAAGAGACCCAGTACTTC. This chain uses TRBV5-1 with TRBJ2-5; D remains unclear. The CDR3 covers 14 residues. Germline V lookup: CDR1 SGHRS, CDR2 YFSETQ. V was pared by 4 bases and J by 2 bases, with 12 bases between.

The chain recombines TRBV7-3 with TRBJ2-5; 12 bases map to TRBD2. Germline loops: CDR1 SGHTA, CDR2 FQGTGA. This CDR3 is 14 amino acids long. The V segment lost 3 bases and the J segment 4 bases; nucleotides outside the gene matches: 0. CDR3 sequence reads: CASSLGLAGETQYF. The CDR3 nucleotides are TGTGCCAGCAGCTTGGGACTAGCGGGAGAGACCCAGTACTTC. The whole variable domain, filled in from reference TRBV7-3 and TRBJ2-5, reads GAGVSQTPSNKVTEKGKYVELRCDPISGHTALYWYRQSLGQGPEFLIYFQGTGAADDSGLPNDRFFAVRPEGSVSTLKIQRTERGDSAVYLCASSLGLAGETQYFGPGTRLLVL.

The chain uses TRBV4-3 and TRBJ2-6; 9 bases are shared with TRBD1. This CDR3 has 15 residues. Germline V gives CDR1 LGHNA, CDR2 YSLEER. V was pared by 0 bases and J by 14 bases, with 8 bases of the junction left unmatched. The DNA for the CDR3 is TGCGCCAGCAGCCAAGATGCGGGACAGGGTTTACTCCTGACTTTC. Translation: CASSQDAGQGLLLTF.

This clone showed up just a few times. The rearrangement uses TRBV18 and TRBJ1-5; no firm D call. V was pared by 2 bases and J by 6 bases, with 5 bases between. This CDR3 has 12 amino acids. Germline V gives CDR1 KGHSH, CDR2 LQKENI. The CDR3 spells CASSPVSQPQHF. CDR3 DNA sequence: TGTGCCAGCTCACCAGTTAGTCAGCCCCAGCATTTT.

The V and J genes are TRBV7-3 and TRBJ1-2, with D unresolved. The CDR3 consists of 15 residues. V lost 7 bases and J lost 8, with 23 bases in between. Per germline, CDR1 SGHTA and CDR2 FQGTGA. CDR3 residues: CASTPRSGVARGYTF. CDR3 bases: TGTGCCAGCACCCCGCGGTCTGGAGTGGCGCGCGGCTACACCTTC.

The chain links TRBV10-3 to TRBJ1-1, with D possibly being TRBD1 (6 bases). Germline values: CDR1 ENHRY, CDR2 SYGVKD. The CDR3 consists of 13 residues. Trimming took 4 bases from V and 4 from J, leaving 10 bases between them. In nucleotides, the CDR3 is TGTGCCATCAGTGGACAGGCCAGCACTGAAGCTTTCTTT. Protein sequence: CAISGQASTEAFF.

This chain joins TRBV7-9 and TRBJ2-1, with 8 bases identical to TRBD1. Germline assignment: CDR1 SEHNR and CDR2 FQNEAQ (reference sequence). V trimming: 0 bases; J trimming: 9 bases; junction bases outside the gene matches: 10. The CDR3 runs 16 residues. CDR3 coding DNA: TGTGCCAGCAGCTTAGCGGGAACAGGGGGATCTACTGAGCAGTTCTTC. Its protein product is CASSLAGTGGSTEQFF.

The genes are TRBV6-5 and TRBJ1-2; 8 bases match TRBD1. This CDR3 is 16 amino acids long. The germline gives CDR1 MNHEY, CDR2 SVGAGI. With V trimmed by 4 bases and J by 5 bases, 12 bases remained unmatched. Here the CDR3 reads CASSLDRVPVRYGYTF. In DNA form, the CDR3 reads TGTGCCAGCAGTTTGGACAGGGTTCCCGTCCGGTATGGCTACACCTTC.

This clone has only a few counts. The chain employs TRBV7-9 and TRBJ2-7; TRBD1 aligns across 10 bases. Germline values: CDR1 SEHNR, CDR2 FQNEAQ (reference sequence). Germline trimming cut 2 bases from V and 2 bases from J; bases unmatched to any gene: 6. The CDR3 length is 16 residues. The chain's CDR3 is CASSLNSGTGAYEQYF. The CDR3 DNA is TGTGCCAGCAGCTTAAATAGTGGGACAGGGGCCTACGAGCAGTACTTC.

The V and J genes are TRBV30 and TRBJ2-5, with a tentative D call TRBD1 (5 bases). Trimming stripped 2 bases from V and 1 base from J, with 17 bases between. The CDR3 runs 16 residues. Germline-derived CDR1 and CDR2 are GTSNPN and SVGIG (reference sequence). The CDR3 sequence: CAWSKGITASQETQYF. The CDR3 region has the DNA TGTGCCTGGAGTAAGGGGATTACAGCATCCCAAGAGACCCAGTACTTC. The full variable domain, with the rest looked up from reference TRBV30 and TRBJ2-5, is SQTIHQWPATLVQPVGSPLSLECTVEGTSNPNLYWYRQAAGRGLQLLFYSVGIGQISSEVPQNLSASRPQDRQFILSSKKLLLSDSGFYLCAWSKGITASQETQYFGPGTRLLVL.

The V call is TRBV30, the J call TRBJ2-7; 8 nucleotides agree with TRBD2. V was clipped by 3 bases and J by 4 bases; unmatched bases: 11. This CDR3 comprises 15 residues. Germline values: CDR1 GTSNPN, CDR2 SVGIG (reference sequence). In nucleotides, the CDR3 is TGTGCCTGGAGCACAGAGGAACTAGCGGCATACGAGCAGTACTTC. Protein: CAWSTEELAAYEQYF.

The sample holds a few counts of this clone. The chain joins TRBV6-4 to TRBJ2-7, with TRBD1 matching over 9 bases. Germline-derived CDR1 and CDR2 are MRHNA and SNTAGT. The V and J ends lost 0 bases and 2 bases, in that order; junction bases with no gene match: 2. The CDR3 contains 15 residues. In DNA, the CDR3 is TGTGCCAGCAGTGACTCCGGGACAGGGCCCTACGAGCAGTACTTC. The encoded protein is CASSDSGTGPYEQYF.

The V call is TRBV11-1, the J call TRBJ2-5, with D perhaps TRBD2 (7 bases). Germline CDR1 and CDR2: SGHAT and FQDESV (reference sequence). The CDR3 contains 17 residues. V was clipped by 4 bases and J by 5 bases, with 23 bases between them. The CDR3 DNA is TGTGCCAGCAGCTCCAGCGGTCGACGGGGGGCCGGGGAGACCCAGTACTTC. This codes for CASSSSGRRGAGETQYF.